Listed below are T cell receptor beta chains from one sample, sequenced in a study of OX40 agonist ivuxolimab in advanced cancers. TCRdb's copy holds only in-frame clones and misses some; the assay was immunoSEQ multiplex PCR. Among 98,000 or so clones, roughly 90% were seen once, and the ten largest hold 2.6%. Sequenced material: CD4+ or CD8+ T cells sorted from blood, taken in a trial of the OX40 agonist ivuxolimab. These receptors were collected from an adult with an advanced solid tumor such as melanoma, head and neck, liver or kidney cancer. Each CDR3 is given with its conserved first and last residue. The D gene is left open where the match is weak. Rows may omit the clone size; those that give it use once, few, many or a size class.

>-|TRBV6-4|-|TRBJ1-5
TGTGCCAGCAGTAGGGAGAGCAATCAGCCCCAGCATTTT
CASSRESNQPQHF
>-|TRBV13|TRBD2|TRBJ2-1
TGTGCCAGCAGCCCTCGCAGGACTAGCGGGAGGAATGAGCAGTTCTTC
CASSPRRTSGRNEQFF
>-|TRBV18|-|TRBJ2-2
TGTGCCAGCTCACCACAGGGACACACCGGGGAGCTGTTTTTT
CASSPQGHTGELFF
>once|TRBV10-2|-|TRBJ2-7
TGCGCCAGCAGTACTCAGGGGCAGATCGAGCAGTACTTC
CASSTQGQIEQYF
>-|TRBV7-9|TRBD1|TRBJ1-3
TGTGCCAGCAGCCCCGCCAGGGGGGCCTCTGGAAACACCATATATTTT
CASSPARGASGNTIYF
>once|TRBV5-1|-|TRBJ1-2
TGCGCCAGCAGCTTTGGTCAGGACGACTATGGCTACACCTTC
CASSFGQDDYGYTF
>-|TRBV30|-|TRBJ2-7
TGTGCCTGGAGTGTATCGTACACTTCCTACGAGCAGTACTTC
CAWSVSYTSYEQYF
>-|TRBV5-5|TRBD2|TRBJ2-7
TGTGCCAGCAGCTTGGTGGGAGGGGAGGCCTACGAGCAGTACTTC
CASSLVGGEAYEQYF
>once|TRBV9|-|TRBJ1-2
TGTGCCAGCAGCTCAGGACTGGTGACCTATGGCTACACCTTC
CASSSGLVTYGYTF
>-|TRBV29-1|-|TRBJ2-2
TGCAGCGCTCGGCGTGGGGCCGGGGAGCTGTTTTTT
CSARRGAGELFF
>-|TRBV6-5|-|TRBJ2-1
TGTGCCAGCAGTTCCCCCCTCAGGAGCTCCTACAATGAGCAGTTCTTC
CASSSPLRSSYNEQFF
>once|TRBV2|TRBD1|TRBJ2-5
TGTGCCAGCAGTCCGGGACAGGGCTTCCAAGAGACCCAGTACTTC
CASSPGQGFQETQYF
>-|TRBV11-3|-|TRBJ2-5
TGTGCCAGCAGCCTCGATCACGAGGGGAAAGAGACCCAGTACTTC
CASSLDHEGKETQYF
>-|TRBV28|TRBD1|TRBJ1-6
TGTGCCAGCAGTCCCACCCCCTACAGGGGTAATTCACCCCTCCACTTT
CASSPTPYRGNSPLHF
>few|TRBV27|TRBD1|TRBJ1-1
TGTGCCAGCAGAATGGGGACAGGGGGAAACACTGAAGCTTTCTTT
CASRMGTGGNTEAFF
>-|TRBV30|TRBD1|TRBJ2-5
TGTGCCTGGTGCTCGGGACAGAAAGAGACCCAGTACTTC
CAWCSGQKETQYF
>once|TRBV28|TRBD2|TRBJ2-7
TGTGCCAGCGCGCAACTAGCGATGTATTCCTACGAGCAGTACTTC
CASAQLAMYSYEQYF
>-|TRBV19|-|TRBJ2-3
TGTGCCAGTAGCCGAGACTGGGCGGATAGCACAGATACGCAGTATTTT
CASSRDWADSTDTQYF
>-|TRBV2|TRBD2|TRBJ2-4
TGTGCCAGCAGTCCTCAGACTAGCGGGAGGGCCCTAGCCAAAAACATTCAGTACTTC
CASSPQTSGRALAKNIQYF
>-|TRBV6-5|-|TRBJ2-7
TGTGCCAGCAGTTACCTGGGGGGCGAGCAGTACTTC
CASSYLGGEQYF
>-|TRBV21-1|-|TRBJ1-2
TGTGCCAGCACCAGGGCACGGCCGAACTATGGCTACACCTTC
CASTRARPNYGYTF
>-|TRBV2|-|TRBJ2-5
TGTGCCAGCTGTTTGGGTTTAGGGGAGACCCAGTACTTC
CASCLGLGETQYF
>-|TRBV5-4|-|TRBJ2-7
TGTGCCAGCAGCTCCGAGGGCTTCCTAGAGCAGTACTTC
CASSSEGFLEQYF
>-|TRBV4-1|TRBD1|TRBJ1-4
TGCGCCAGCAGCCAAGTTGAGGGGACAGGGGGCGAAAAACTGTTTTTT
CASSQVEGTGGEKLFF
>-|TRBV9|-|TRBJ2-1
TGTGCCAGCAGCGTAGCTGCTAGCTTGAGCTCCTACAATGAGCAGTTCTTC
CASSVAASLSSYNEQFF
>-|TRBV13|-|TRBJ2-6
TGTGCCAGCAGCTCTCCCGGGAGCTCTGGGGCCAACGTCCTGACTTTC
CASSSPGSSGANVLTF
>-|TRBV2|-|TRBJ2-3
TGTGCCAGCAGTGAAGCGTGGTTTGGCAGTACGGATACGCAGTATTTT
CASSEAWFGSTDTQYF
>-|TRBV4-3|-|TRBJ1-2
TGCGCCAGCAGCCAAGAGCCGGGGAGTAACTATGGCTACACCTTC
CASSQEPGSNYGYTF
>-|TRBV5-1|TRBD1|TRBJ1-2
TGCGCCAGCAGCCCCGGGGGACAGGGGGCGTTTGGCCACACCTTC
CASSPGGQGAFGHTF
>-|TRBV6-1|TRBD1|TRBJ2-7
TGTGCCAGCAGGCGGACAGGAGCGAGAGAGCAGTACTTC
CASRRTGAREQYF